This TCR beta chain comes out of a study of blood T cells in healthy people across ages (dated by TCRdb to about 2015). Context from the whole study: In model experiments, template switching captured about one uniquely barcoded TCR beta cDNA molecule for every two T cells. To track age-related changes in TCR beta repertoire diversity, the study relied on deep sequencing normalized with unique cDNA molecular identifiers. Donors were grouped into four age groups: young (average roughly 15 years), middle-aged (39), aged (62) and long-lived (just over 80). To avoid experimental bias, donors of different ages were distributed randomly across sequencing lanes. For two donors (one aged 18 to 30 and one aged 80 or older), the study analyzed two additional independent replicas of 1 million unique cDNA reads from the same blood draw.

Concerning this clonotype: The target of this receptor is not known. The input lacks base qualities; no much larger clone sits a single base away.

The donors were roughly 39 Caucasian individuals from Russia, aged roughly 6 to 100 years, who were systemically healthy. Each donor gave ten milliliters of peripheral blood, drawn into EDTA-treated Vacutainer tubes. Ficoll-Paque density-gradient centrifugation was used to isolate PBMCs, with at least 6.5 million per sample. Total RNA was extracted from PBMCs with Trizol reagent, with at least 5.5 micrograms obtained per sample. The percentages of naive CD45RAhigh/CD27high T cells were determined by flow cytometry on a PBMC aliquot from every donor. Study-level results and caveats: Compared with the aged group, the long-lived group had more naive CD4+ T cells, fewer expanded clones and increased TCR diversity, suggesting age selection. There was a strong correlation between observed TCR beta diversity and the percentage of naive T cells measured by flow cytometry. Bulk unsorted PBMC profiling prevented conclusive comparison of naive and antigen-experienced compartments. Observed TCR beta diversity per million T cells fell roughly linearly with age, and a significant reduction was already apparent by age around 36. Estimates of total diversity from one million sequenced T cells were regarded as lower bounds and underestimates. Because the CMV infection status of the donors was unknown, age-related changes in expanded clonotypes may potentially have been confounded.

The receptor library was made with 5' RACE. The listed sequencing device is Illumina HiSeq 2500. A second PCR of about 6 to 11 cycles was performed with a sample-barcoded 5' primer and a J-beta primer mix. Each TCR beta cDNA molecule received a unique molecular identifier from a template-switch 5' adaptor carrying 12 random nucleotides. At least 3 million CDR3-containing paired-end reads were obtained from each sample. First-strand cDNA synthesis was performed from all RNA using the Mint cDNA synthesis kit, with priming by a TRBC-specific oligonucleotide. Following uracil-DNA glycosylase treatment, all cDNA underwent a first 18-cycle PCR with the universal primers M1SS and BC2_uni_R. The original methods were these. For normalization, 1 million high-quality reads, each with a distinct molecular identifier, were randomly selected from each sample. Instead of being binned into consensus sequences, reads with shared molecular identifiers were discarded. MiTCR, with a Q25 quality threshold and the strictest error-elimination algorithm, was used for CDR3 identification, clonotype clustering and error correction. Lower-bound total TCR beta diversity was estimated with a nonparametric unseen species model using Euler transformation. The raw public reads went through TCRdb reprocessing: fastp at Q25, MiXCR clone calling, in-frame beta chains kept. Each record represents a unique CDR3 protein, reported with the most common genes and DNA among its rows. These V and J calls derive from TCRdb rather than the authors' analysis. A total of 1.2 million to 1.5 million distinct CDR3 sequences appear in this sample, 45% to 70% of them only once. 6.7% of the sample rests with the top ten.

The CDR3 runs 13 residues from the cysteine to the phenylalanine. Just the 39-base CDR3 DNA is kept, in frame starting at base 1. According to the germline V gene, CDR1 reads MNHEY and CDR2 reads SVGAGI. V gives up 6 bases and J gives up 8 bases, and the segment between their germline ends measures 11 bases. This sequence originates from a man aged 18-30 years in good health. The sample taken for sequencing was blood. The chain joins TRBV6-5 to TRBJ1-6, and possibly TRBD1, on 6 matching bases. The DNA is TGTGCCAGCAGCGACAGGTTCGATTCACCCCTCCACTTT. The encoded protein is CASSDRFDSPLHF.